The sequence of this T cell receptor beta chain was determined in a study of T cells in Graves' hyperthyroidism and ophthalmopathy. Study summary: Peripheral blood was drawn at first diagnosis, prior to all treatment. Study results and caveats: Ophthalmopathy was identified by the model a median about 6.8 months ahead of onset.

Per the germline V gene, CDR1 is SGHRS and CDR2 is YFSETQ. After removal of 1 base from V and 6 bases from J, the junction contained 14 bases not matched to a gene. The CDR3 totals 17 residues. This clonotype was counted ten times or more. The antigen remains unidentified. Amplification targeted TCR beta CDR3 regions from RNA transcripts. Carried out on the TCR CDR3, a first-round RT-PCR used the HTBI primer set. TCRdb itself ran the multiplex PCR reads through MiXCR, one entry per CDR3 protein. The profile shows 150,000 or so distinct CDR3 sequences, less than 25% of them singletons. This receptor was taken from a woman aged 45 to 65 with Graves' hyperthyroidism that later progressed to Graves' ophthalmopathy. The chain combines TRBV5-1 with TRBJ2-3, with TRBD2 matching 7 bases. Sequenced material: blood. The DNA of the CDR3 is TGCGCCAGCAGCTTGAGTAACGGCGGGAGTATTTCCGATACGCAGTATTTT. This gives the protein CASSLSNGGSISDTQYF.